What follows is one T cell receptor beta chain and its context. The table lists this clonotype with many counts. What antigen it recognizes has not been identified. The record has no base qualities; no much larger clone is one base away. V is clipped by 1 base and J by 8 bases, and the sequence between their germline boundaries is 21 bases long. The germline V gene yields SGHVS for CDR1 and FNYEAQ for CDR2. The CDR3 spans 17 residues, from the cysteine through the phenylalanine. The sequence is cut down to CDR3 DNA, 51 bases in frame from base 1. This record comes from a study of T cell repertoires in cytomegalovirus infection (dated by TCRdb to between 2019 and 2020). Describing the broader study: Donor HLA type was relevant to the analysis, because carriage of CMV infection together with the matching HLA type was indicated by public TCR beta signatures.

These reads were obtained on an Illumina HiSeq 1500. Clones were called with MiXCR by TCRdb after fastp trimmed the public reads at Q25, and only in-frame beta chains were retained. Rows are combined by CDR3 protein, so each entry shows the most common genes and DNA. Across this sample there are around 260,000 distinct CDR3 sequences, with approximately 8.3% seen only once. About 16% of the sample goes to the ten largest clones. General findings and caveats noted by the study authors: In both this cohort and an independent roughly 400-donor cohort, the cumulative frequency of public TCR beta family members distinguished carriers of CMV infection plus the relevant HLA type. The ex vivo response was dominated by HLA-C-restricted CMV-specific TCR beta clonotypes, which also provided the single most frequent clonotype in two of eight donors.

The source of this sequence is a human donor in good health (CMV status not recorded). Some clones in this sample may be carry-over from other donors' samples. Sequencing used PBMCs. This chain is built from TRBV7-6 and TRBJ2-4; the D gene is perhaps TRBD2, on 6 matching bases. The encoded CDR3 is CASSLESGPSAEDIQYF. The bases read TGTGCCAGCAGCTTAGAGAGCGGGCCTAGCGCAGAGGACATTCAGTACTTC.